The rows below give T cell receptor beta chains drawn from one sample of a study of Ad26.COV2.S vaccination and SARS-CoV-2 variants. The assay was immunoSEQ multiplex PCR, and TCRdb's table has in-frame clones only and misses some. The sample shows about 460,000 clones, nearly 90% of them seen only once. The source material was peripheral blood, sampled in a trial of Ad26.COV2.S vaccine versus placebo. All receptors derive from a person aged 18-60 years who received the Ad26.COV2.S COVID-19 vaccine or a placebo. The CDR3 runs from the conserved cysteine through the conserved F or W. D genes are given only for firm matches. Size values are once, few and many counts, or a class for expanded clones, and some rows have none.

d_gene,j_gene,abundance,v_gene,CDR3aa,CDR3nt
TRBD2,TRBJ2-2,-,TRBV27,CASGAGANTGELFF,TGTGCCAGCGGGGCGGGAGCGAACACCGGGGAGCTGTTTTTT
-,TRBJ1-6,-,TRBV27,CASSLSRGLTPLHF,TGTGCCAGCAGTTTAAGTAGGGGTTTGACACCCCTCCACTTT
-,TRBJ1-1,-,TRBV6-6,CATTMNTEAFF,TGTGCCACCACTATGAACACTGAAGCTTTCTTT
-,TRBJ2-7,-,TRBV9,CASSPDGGVRDEQYF,TGTGCCAGCAGCCCTGACGGAGGGGTGAGGGACGAGCAGTACTTC
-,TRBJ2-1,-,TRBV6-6,CATAGFSYNEQFF,TGTGCCACCGCGGGTTTCTCCTACAATGAGCAGTTCTTC
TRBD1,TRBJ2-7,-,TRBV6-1,CASSDRQGRSEQYF,TGTGCCAGCAGTGACCGACAGGGTCGGTCCGAGCAGTACTTC
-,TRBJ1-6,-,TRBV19,CASSTTPGRVNSPLHF,TGTGCCAGTAGTACCACCCCGGGCCGGGTTAATTCACCCCTCCACTTT
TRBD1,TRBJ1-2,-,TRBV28,CASSSPGQGDYGYTF,TGTGCCAGCAGTTCACCCGGACAGGGGGATTATGGCTACACCTTC
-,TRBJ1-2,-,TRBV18,CASSPEENYGYTF,TGTGCCAGCTCACCGGAGGAAAACTATGGCTACACCTTC
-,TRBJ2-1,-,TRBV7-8,CASSLGLFRMRYNEQFF,TGTGCCAGCAGCTTAGGACTCTTTAGGATGCGGTACAATGAGCAGTTCTTC
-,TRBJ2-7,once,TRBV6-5,CASSYRGSSYEQYF,TGTGCCAGCAGTTACCGAGGGAGCTCCTACGAGCAGTACTTC
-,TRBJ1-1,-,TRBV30,CAWGYSGSREAFF,TGTGCCTGGGGTTACTCAGGGTCCAGGGAAGCTTTCTTT
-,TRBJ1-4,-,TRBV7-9,CASSFAGYEKLFF,TGTGCCAGCAGCTTTGCGGGATATGAAAAACTGTTTTTT
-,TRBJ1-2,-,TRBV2,CASSEGFRVGYGYTF,TGTGCCAGCAGTGAAGGGTTTCGGGTCGGCTATGGCTACACCTTC
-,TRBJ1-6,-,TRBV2,CASSHGGESPLHF,TGTGCCAGCAGCCACGGAGGGGAATCACCCCTCCACTTT
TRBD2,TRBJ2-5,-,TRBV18,CASSRTSGGKETQYF,TGTGCCAGCTCACGGACTAGCGGGGGGAAAGAGACCCAGTACTTC
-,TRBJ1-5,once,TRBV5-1,CASSPGQNNQPQHF,TGCGCCAGCAGCCCAGGGCAGAATAATCAGCCCCAGCATTTT